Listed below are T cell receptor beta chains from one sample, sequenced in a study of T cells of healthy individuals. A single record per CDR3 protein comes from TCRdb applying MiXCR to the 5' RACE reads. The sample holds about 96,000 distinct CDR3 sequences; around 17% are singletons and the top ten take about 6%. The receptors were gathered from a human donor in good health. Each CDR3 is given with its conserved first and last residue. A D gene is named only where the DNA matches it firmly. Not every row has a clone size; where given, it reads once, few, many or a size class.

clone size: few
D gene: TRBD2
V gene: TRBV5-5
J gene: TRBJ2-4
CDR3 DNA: TGTGCCAGCAGCTCAGGACTAGCGGGAGTCTCCAACATTCAGTACTTC
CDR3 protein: CASSSGLAGVSNIQYF

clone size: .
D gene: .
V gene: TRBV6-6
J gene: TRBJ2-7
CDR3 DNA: TGTGCCAGCACCTACAGTGGGGGCTACGAGCAGTACTTC
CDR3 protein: CASTYSGGYEQYF

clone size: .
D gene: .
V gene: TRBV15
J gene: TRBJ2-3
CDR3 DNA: TGTGGCACGACGGAGGGTAGGGTTAGGCCGGATACGCAGTATTTT
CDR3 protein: CGTTEGRVRPDTQYF

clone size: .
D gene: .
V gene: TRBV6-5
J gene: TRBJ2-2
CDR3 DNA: TGTGCCAGCAGTTATGTGATCGCGGGCGCTGACACCGGGGAGCTGTTTTTT
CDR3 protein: CASSYVIAGADTGELFF

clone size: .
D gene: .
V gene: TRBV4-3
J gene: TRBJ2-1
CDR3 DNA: TGCGCCAGCAGCCAAGAGACCGGCTCGCTTGAGCAGTTCTTC
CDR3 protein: CASSQETGSLEQFF

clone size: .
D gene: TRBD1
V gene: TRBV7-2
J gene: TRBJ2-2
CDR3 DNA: TGTGCCAGCAGCCCCCGACAGGGATTGAACACCGGGGAGCTGTTTTTT
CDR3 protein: CASSPRQGLNTGELFF

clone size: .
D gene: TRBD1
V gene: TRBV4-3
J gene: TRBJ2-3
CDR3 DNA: TGCGCCAGCAGCCAAGCCCTCGGACAGGGACTGATCACAGATACGCAGTATTTT
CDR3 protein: CASSQALGQGLITDTQYF

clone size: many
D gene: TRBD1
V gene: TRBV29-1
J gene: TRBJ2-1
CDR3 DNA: TGCAGCGTTGAGATCCAGGGGGCGTATGAGCAGTTCTTC
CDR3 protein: CSVEIQGAYEQFF

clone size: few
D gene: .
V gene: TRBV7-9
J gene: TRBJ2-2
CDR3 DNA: TGTGCCAGCAGCTCAGAGGCAATCGGGGAGCTGTTTTTT
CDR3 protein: CASSSEAIGELFF

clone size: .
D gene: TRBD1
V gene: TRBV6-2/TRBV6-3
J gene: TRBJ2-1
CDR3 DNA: TGTGCCAGCAGTTCAAGACAGGGGGACGGGGGTGAGCAGTTCTTC
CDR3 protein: CASSSRQGDGGEQFF

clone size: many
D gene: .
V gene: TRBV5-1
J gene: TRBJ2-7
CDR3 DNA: TGCGCCAGCAGCTTGGCGAGGGGAGGTGACGAGCAGTACTTC
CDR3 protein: CASSLARGGDEQYF

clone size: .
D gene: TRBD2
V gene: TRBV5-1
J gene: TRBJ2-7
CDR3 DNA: TGCGCCCGCAGCTTCGGACTAGCGGGAGAAGGGAGCGAGCAGTACTTC
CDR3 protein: CARSFGLAGEGSEQYF

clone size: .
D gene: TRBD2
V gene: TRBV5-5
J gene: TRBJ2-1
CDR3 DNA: TGTGCCAGCAGCTTGTTAGGCCTAGCGGTAAGCTCCTACAATGAGCAGTTCTTC
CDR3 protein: CASSLLGLAVSSYNEQFF

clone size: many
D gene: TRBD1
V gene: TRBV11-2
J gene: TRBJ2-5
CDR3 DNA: TGTGCCAGCAGTCAGCGACAGGGAGAGACCCAGTACTTC
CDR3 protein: CASSQRQGETQYF

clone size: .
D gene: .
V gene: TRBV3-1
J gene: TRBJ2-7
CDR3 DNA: TGTGCCAGCAGCCAACCCGGCGAGCAGTACTTC
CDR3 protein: CASSQPGEQYF

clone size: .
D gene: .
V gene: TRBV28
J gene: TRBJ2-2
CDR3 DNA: TGTGCCAGCAGAAGGGGAACCAACACCGGGGAGCTGTTTTTT
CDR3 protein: CASRRGTNTGELFF

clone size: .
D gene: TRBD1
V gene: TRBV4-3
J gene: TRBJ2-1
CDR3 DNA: TGCGCCAGCAGCCAACCGGGACAGGGATATGAGCAGTTCTTC
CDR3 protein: CASSQPGQGYEQFF

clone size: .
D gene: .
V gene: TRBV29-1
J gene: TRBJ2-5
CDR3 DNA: TGCAGCGTTGAGAGAGGACAAGAGACCCAGTACTTC
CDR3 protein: CSVERGQETQYF

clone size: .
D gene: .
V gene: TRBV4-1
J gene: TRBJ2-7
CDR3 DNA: TGCGCCAGCAGCCGACAGGCACTGTCCTACGAGCAGTACTTC
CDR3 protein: CASSRQALSYEQYF

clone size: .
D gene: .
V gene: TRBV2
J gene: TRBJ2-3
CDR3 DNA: TGTGCCAGCAGAGAAGGTCAGAACTCAGATACGCAGTATTTT
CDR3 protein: CASREGQNSDTQYF

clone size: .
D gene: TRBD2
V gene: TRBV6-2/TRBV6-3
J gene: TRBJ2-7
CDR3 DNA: TGTGCCAGCGCTTCTAGCGGGAGAGCCTACGAGCAGTACTTC
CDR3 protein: CASASSGRAYEQYF

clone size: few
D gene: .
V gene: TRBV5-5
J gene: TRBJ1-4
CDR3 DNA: TGTGCCAGCAGCTTGGGTTCCGAAGCTGAAAAACTGTTTTTT
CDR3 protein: CASSLGSEAEKLFF

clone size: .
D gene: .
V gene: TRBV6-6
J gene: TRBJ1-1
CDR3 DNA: TGTGCCAGCAGTTACGGGAAGGCGGAAGCTTTCTTT
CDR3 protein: CASSYGKAEAFF

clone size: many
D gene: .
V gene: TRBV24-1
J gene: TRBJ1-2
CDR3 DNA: TGTGCCACCAGTGCCGCGGGACTCGGCTACACCTTC
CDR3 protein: CATSAAGLGYTF

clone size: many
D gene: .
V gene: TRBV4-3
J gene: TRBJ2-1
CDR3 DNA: TGCGCCAGCAGCTCACACGTTGACAGGGAGGGGAATGAGCAGTTCTTC
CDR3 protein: CASSSHVDREGNEQFF

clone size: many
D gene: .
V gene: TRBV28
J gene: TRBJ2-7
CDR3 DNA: TGTGCCAGCAGTTTTCAGAACTACGAGCAGTACTTC
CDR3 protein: CASSFQNYEQYF

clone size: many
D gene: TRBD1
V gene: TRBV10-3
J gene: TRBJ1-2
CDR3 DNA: TGTGCCATCAGTGCAAAGGGGGACAGCTTGTATGGCTACACCTTC
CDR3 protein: CAISAKGDSLYGYTF

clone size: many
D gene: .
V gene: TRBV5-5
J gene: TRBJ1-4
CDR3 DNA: TGTGCCAGCAGCCCTCCGGGAGCGGCTGCTGAAAAACTGTTTTTT
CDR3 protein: CASSPPGAAAEKLFF

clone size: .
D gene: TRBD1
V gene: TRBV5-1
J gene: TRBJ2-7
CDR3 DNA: TGCGCCAGCAGCTTGGCGGGACAGGCCCCTACGCAGTACTTC
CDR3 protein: CASSLAGQAPTQYF